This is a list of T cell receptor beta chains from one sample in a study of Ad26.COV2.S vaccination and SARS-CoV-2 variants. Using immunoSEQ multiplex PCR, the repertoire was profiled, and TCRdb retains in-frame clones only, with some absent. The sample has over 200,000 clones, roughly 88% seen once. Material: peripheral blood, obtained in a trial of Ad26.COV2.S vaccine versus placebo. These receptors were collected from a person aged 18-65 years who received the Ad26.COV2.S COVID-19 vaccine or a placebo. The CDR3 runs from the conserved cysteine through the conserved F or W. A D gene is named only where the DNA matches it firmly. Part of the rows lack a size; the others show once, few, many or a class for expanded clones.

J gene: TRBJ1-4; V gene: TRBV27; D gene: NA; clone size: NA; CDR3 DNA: TGTGCCAGCAGTACCACAGGAAAACTGTTTTTT; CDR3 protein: CASSTTGKLFF
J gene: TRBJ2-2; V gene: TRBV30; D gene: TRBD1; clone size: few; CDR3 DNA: TGTGCCTACCTAGACAGGGGGCAGACCGGGGAGCTGTTTTTT; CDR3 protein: CAYLDRGQTGELFF
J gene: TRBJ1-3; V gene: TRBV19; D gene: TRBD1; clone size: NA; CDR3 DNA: TGTGCCAGTAGGGGGACAGTCTACTCTGGAAACACCATATATTTT; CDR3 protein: CASRGTVYSGNTIYF
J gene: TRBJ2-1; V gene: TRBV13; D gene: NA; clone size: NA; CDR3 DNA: TGTGCCAGCAGCTCGTCCCAATCCGGGACCGACAATGAGCAGTTCTTC; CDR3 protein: CASSSSQSGTDNEQFF
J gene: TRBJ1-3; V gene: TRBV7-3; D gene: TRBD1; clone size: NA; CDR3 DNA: TGTGCCAGCAGCAGGGACAGTGGCTCTGGAAACACCATATATTTT; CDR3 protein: CASSRDSGSGNTIYF
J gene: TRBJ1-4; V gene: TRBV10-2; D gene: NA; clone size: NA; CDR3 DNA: TGCGCCAGCAGACGTAATGAAAAACTGTTTTTT; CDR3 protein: CASRRNEKLFF
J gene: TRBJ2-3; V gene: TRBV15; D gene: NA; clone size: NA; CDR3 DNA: TGTGCCACCAGCAGGGGGAAGGTAATTCCCCTTAGCACAGATACGCAGTATTTT; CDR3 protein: CATSRGKVIPLSTDTQYF
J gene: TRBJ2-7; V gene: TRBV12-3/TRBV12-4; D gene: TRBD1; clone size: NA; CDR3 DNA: TGTGCCAGCATGACAGGGTTCTACGAGCAGTACTTC; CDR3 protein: CASMTGFYEQYF
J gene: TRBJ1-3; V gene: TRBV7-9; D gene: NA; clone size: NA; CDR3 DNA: TGTGCCAGCAGCACCGGACGAGGCGGAAACACCATATATTTT; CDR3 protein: CASSTGRGGNTIYF
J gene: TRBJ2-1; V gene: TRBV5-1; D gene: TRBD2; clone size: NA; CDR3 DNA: TGCGCCAGCAGCCCAGGGGGGACTAGCGGGAGCAATGAGCAGTTCTTC; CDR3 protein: CASSPGGTSGSNEQFF
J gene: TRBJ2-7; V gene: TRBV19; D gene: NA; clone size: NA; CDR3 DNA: TGTGCCAGTAGTTCCCGACCAGGCCCCTACGAGCAGTACTTC; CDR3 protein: CASSSRPGPYEQYF
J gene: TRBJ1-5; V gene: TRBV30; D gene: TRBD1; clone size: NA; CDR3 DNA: TGTGCCTGGAGTCAATCGACAGGGAGTCAGCCCCAGCATTTT; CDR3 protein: CAWSQSTGSQPQHF
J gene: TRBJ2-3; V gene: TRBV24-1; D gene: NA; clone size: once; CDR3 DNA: TGTGCCACCAGTGACCGTGGGGTAGCGAGCACAGATACGCAGTATTTT; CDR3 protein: CATSDRGVASTDTQYF
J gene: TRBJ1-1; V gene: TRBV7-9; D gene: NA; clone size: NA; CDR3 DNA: TGTGCCAGCAGCTTTAGCCCGGGCAGGGACACTGAAGCTTTCTTT; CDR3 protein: CASSFSPGRDTEAFF
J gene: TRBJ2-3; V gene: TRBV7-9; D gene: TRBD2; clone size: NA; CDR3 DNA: TGTGCCAGCAGCCCCACCGGGACTAGCGGGGGGGCTTTTGCAGATACGCAGTATTTT; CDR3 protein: CASSPTGTSGGAFADTQYF
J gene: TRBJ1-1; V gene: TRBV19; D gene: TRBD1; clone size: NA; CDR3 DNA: TGTGCCAGCACCTTCGACAGGGACACTGAAGCTTTCTTT; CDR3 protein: CASTFDRDTEAFF
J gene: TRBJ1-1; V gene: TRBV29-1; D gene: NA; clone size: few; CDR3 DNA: TGCAGCGTTGAGTGGGTCACTGAAGCTTTCTTT; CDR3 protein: CSVEWVTEAFF
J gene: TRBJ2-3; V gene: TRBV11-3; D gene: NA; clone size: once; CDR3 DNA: TGTGCCAGCAGGCAGGGTGGAACAGATACGCAGTATTTT; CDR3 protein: CASRQGGTDTQYF
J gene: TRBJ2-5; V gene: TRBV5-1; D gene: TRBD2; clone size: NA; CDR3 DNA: TGCGCCAGCAGCTTTCGGACTAGCGGGGGCGGTGAGACCCAGTACTTC; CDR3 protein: CASSFRTSGGGETQYF
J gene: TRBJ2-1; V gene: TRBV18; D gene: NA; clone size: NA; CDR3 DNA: TGTGCCAGCTCACCACCAGCCAATGAGCAGTTCTTC; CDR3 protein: CASSPPANEQFF
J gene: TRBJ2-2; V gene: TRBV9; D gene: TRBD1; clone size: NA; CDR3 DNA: TGTGCCAGCAGCGGGTTCCAAGGACAGGGACGGTCGACCGGGGAGCTGTTTTTT; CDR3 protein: CASSGFQGQGRSTGELFF
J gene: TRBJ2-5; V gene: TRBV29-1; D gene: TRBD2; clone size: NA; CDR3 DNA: TGCAGCGTTGAAGACTGGCCTAGCGGGAGCGAGACCCAGTACTTC; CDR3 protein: CSVEDWPSGSETQYF
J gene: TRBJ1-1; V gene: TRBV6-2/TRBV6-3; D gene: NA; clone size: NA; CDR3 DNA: TGTGCCAGCAGTTACGTTGGGACTGAAGCTTTCTTT; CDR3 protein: CASSYVGTEAFF
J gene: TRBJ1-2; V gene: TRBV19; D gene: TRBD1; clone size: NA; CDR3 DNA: TGTGCCAGTAGTATACTGGGACAGCAGAACTATGGCTACACCTTC; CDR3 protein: CASSILGQQNYGYTF
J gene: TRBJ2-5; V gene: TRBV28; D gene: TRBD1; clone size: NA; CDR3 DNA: TGTGCCAGCAGTTTATCGACAGGGGCCGGCCAAGAGACCCAGTACTTC; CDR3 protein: CASSLSTGAGQETQYF
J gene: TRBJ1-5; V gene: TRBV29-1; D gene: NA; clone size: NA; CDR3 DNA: TGCAGCGTGGCTGACAGTAATAGCAATCAGCCCCAGCATTTT; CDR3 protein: CSVADSNSNQPQHF
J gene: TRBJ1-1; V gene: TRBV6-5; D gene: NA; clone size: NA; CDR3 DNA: TGTGCCAGCCTTACAGCGGGGGGGCCAGCTTTCTTT; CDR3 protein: CASLTAGGPAFF
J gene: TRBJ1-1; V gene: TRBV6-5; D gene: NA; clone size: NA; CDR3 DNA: TGTGCCAGCACCCTATTAATAACAGGGAACACTGAAGCTTTCTTT; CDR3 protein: CASTLLITGNTEAFF
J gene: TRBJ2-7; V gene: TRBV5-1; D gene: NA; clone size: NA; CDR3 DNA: TGCGCCAGCAGCCGTACCTCGGGATCGTACGAGCAGTACTTC; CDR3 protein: CASSRTSGSYEQYF
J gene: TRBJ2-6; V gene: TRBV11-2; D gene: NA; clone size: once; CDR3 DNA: TGTGCCAGCAGCCCCAGGTTGGGTGACTCTGGGGCCAACGTCCTGACTTTC; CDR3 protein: CASSPRLGDSGANVLTF
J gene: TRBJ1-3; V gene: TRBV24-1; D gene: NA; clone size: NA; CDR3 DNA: TGTGCCACCAGTGATTCTAAGACGGGTGGAAACACCATATATTTT; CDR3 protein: CATSDSKTGGNTIYF
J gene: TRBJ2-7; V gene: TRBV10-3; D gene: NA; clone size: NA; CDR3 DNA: TGTGCCATCAGTGAATTGGGGAGAGGGGAGCAGTACTTC; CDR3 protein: CAISELGRGEQYF
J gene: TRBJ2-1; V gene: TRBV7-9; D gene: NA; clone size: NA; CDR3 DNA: TGTGCCAGCAGCCTAGGGAACGGGGAGCAGTTCTTC; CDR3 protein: CASSLGNGEQFF
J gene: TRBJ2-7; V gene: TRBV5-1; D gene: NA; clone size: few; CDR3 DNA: TGCGCCAGCAGCTTTTCGGGGAACAGGGCCTACGAGCAGTACTTC; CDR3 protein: CASSFSGNRAYEQYF
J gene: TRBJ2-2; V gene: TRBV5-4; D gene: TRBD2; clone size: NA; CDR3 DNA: TGTGCCAGCAGCCGGACTAGCGGGACCACCGGGGAGCTGTTTTTT; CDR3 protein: CASSRTSGTTGELFF
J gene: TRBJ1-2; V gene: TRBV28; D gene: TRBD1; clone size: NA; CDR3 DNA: TGTGCCAGCAGTTTACGGGACAGGGTTCGGAATGGCTACACCTTC; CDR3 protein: CASSLRDRVRNGYTF
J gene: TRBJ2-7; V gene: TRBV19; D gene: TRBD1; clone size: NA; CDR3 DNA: TGTGCCAGTAGTATAATCCTTGGACAGGGCTACGAGCAGTACTTC; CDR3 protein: CASSIILGQGYEQYF
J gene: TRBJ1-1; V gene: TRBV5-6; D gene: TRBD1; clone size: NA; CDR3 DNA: TGTGCCAGCAGCTTGGGAGGGACAGGGGGCCCGGTATACACTGAAGCTTTCTTT; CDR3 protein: CASSLGGTGGPVYTEAFF
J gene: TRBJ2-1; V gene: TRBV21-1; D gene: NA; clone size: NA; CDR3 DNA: TGTGCCAGCAGTCGGACAGGGTGGCTACATGATGAGCAGTTCTTC; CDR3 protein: CASSRTGWLHDEQFF
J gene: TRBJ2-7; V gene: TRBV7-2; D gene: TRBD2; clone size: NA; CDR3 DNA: TGTGCCAGCAGCCCTCAAGCGGGAGGTCGGTACGAGCAGTACTTC; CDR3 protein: CASSPQAGGRYEQYF
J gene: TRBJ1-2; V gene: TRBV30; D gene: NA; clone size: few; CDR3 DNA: TGTGCCTGGAGTGGGTCCTGGGGCAGGGACGACTATGGCTACACCTTC; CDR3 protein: CAWSGSWGRDDYGYTF
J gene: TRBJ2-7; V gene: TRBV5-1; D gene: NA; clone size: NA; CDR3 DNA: TGCGCCAGCAGCTTGGGGACCCCAGCCTACGAGCAGTACTTC; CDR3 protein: CASSLGTPAYEQYF
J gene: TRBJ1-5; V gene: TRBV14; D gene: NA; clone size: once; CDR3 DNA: TGTGCCAGCAGCCAAGAGACCCATCGACAGGTTAGCAATCAGCCCCAGCATTTT; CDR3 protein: CASSQETHRQVSNQPQHF
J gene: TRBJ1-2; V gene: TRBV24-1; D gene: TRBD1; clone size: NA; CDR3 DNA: TGTGCCACCAGTACACGGGACAGGGGGAGTGATGGCTACACCTTC; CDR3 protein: CATSTRDRGSDGYTF
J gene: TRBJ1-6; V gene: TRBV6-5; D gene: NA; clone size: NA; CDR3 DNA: TGTGCCAGCAGAGGGGCCACTAATTCACCCCTCCACTTT; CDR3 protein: CASRGATNSPLHF
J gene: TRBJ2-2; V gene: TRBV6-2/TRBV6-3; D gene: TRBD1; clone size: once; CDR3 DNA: TGTGCCAGCAGTCCCCGGCAGGGACAGACCGGGGAGCTGTTTTTT; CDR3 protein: CASSPRQGQTGELFF
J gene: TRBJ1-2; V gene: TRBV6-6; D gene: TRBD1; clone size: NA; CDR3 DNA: TGTGCCAGCAGGGACAGGTGGCGCGGTGGCTACACCTTC; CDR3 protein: CASRDRWRGGYTF
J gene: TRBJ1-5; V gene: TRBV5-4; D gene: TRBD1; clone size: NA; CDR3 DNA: TGTGCCAGCAGCCGACAGGGGGCGGGCAATCAGCCCCAGCATTTT; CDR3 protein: CASSRQGAGNQPQHF
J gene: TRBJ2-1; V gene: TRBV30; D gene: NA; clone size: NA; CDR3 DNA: TGTGCCTCCTCCGGGGGAGAGGCTACCTACAATGAGCAGTTCTTC; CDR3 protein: CASSGGEATYNEQFF
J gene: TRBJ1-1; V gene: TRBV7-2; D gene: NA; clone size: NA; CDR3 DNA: TGTGCCAGCAGCTTAGATTTCATTGCCGAAGCTTTCTTT; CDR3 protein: CASSLDFIAEAFF
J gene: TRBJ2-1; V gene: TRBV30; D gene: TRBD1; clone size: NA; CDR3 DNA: TGTGCCTGGAGTGGGGACAGTTACAATGAGCAGTTCTTC; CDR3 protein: CAWSGDSYNEQFF
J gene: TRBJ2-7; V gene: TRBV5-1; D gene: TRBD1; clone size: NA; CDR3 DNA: TGCGCCAGCAGCCCACGTCCCGGGACAGGGCCAGGGGCCGCCGAGCAGTACTTC; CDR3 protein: CASSPRPGTGPGAAEQYF
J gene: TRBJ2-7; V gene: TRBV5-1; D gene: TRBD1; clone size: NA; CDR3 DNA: TGCGCCAGCAGCTTGGGAGGGACAGTCTACGAGCAGTACTTC; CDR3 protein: CASSLGGTVYEQYF
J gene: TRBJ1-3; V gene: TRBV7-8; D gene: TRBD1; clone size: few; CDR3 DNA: TGTGCCAGCAGCCGAACAGGGGTCAGATATTTT; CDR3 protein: CASSRTGVRYF
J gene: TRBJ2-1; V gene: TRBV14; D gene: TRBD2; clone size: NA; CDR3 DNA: TGTGCCAGCAGCCTAAGAGCCCCGCCTGGACTAGCGGGAGGACCATTCTCCTACAATGAGCAGTTCTTC; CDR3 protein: CASSLRAPPGLAGGPFSYNEQFF
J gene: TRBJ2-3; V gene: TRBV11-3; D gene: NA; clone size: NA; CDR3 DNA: TGTGCCAGCAGCTCCGAGGCGGCAGATACGCAGTATTTT; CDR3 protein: CASSSEAADTQYF
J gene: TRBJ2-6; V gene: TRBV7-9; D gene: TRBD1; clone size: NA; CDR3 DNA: TGTGCCAGCAGCGTCCACAGGGGGCGCGCTGGGGCCAACGTCCTGACTTTC; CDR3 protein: CASSVHRGRAGANVLTF